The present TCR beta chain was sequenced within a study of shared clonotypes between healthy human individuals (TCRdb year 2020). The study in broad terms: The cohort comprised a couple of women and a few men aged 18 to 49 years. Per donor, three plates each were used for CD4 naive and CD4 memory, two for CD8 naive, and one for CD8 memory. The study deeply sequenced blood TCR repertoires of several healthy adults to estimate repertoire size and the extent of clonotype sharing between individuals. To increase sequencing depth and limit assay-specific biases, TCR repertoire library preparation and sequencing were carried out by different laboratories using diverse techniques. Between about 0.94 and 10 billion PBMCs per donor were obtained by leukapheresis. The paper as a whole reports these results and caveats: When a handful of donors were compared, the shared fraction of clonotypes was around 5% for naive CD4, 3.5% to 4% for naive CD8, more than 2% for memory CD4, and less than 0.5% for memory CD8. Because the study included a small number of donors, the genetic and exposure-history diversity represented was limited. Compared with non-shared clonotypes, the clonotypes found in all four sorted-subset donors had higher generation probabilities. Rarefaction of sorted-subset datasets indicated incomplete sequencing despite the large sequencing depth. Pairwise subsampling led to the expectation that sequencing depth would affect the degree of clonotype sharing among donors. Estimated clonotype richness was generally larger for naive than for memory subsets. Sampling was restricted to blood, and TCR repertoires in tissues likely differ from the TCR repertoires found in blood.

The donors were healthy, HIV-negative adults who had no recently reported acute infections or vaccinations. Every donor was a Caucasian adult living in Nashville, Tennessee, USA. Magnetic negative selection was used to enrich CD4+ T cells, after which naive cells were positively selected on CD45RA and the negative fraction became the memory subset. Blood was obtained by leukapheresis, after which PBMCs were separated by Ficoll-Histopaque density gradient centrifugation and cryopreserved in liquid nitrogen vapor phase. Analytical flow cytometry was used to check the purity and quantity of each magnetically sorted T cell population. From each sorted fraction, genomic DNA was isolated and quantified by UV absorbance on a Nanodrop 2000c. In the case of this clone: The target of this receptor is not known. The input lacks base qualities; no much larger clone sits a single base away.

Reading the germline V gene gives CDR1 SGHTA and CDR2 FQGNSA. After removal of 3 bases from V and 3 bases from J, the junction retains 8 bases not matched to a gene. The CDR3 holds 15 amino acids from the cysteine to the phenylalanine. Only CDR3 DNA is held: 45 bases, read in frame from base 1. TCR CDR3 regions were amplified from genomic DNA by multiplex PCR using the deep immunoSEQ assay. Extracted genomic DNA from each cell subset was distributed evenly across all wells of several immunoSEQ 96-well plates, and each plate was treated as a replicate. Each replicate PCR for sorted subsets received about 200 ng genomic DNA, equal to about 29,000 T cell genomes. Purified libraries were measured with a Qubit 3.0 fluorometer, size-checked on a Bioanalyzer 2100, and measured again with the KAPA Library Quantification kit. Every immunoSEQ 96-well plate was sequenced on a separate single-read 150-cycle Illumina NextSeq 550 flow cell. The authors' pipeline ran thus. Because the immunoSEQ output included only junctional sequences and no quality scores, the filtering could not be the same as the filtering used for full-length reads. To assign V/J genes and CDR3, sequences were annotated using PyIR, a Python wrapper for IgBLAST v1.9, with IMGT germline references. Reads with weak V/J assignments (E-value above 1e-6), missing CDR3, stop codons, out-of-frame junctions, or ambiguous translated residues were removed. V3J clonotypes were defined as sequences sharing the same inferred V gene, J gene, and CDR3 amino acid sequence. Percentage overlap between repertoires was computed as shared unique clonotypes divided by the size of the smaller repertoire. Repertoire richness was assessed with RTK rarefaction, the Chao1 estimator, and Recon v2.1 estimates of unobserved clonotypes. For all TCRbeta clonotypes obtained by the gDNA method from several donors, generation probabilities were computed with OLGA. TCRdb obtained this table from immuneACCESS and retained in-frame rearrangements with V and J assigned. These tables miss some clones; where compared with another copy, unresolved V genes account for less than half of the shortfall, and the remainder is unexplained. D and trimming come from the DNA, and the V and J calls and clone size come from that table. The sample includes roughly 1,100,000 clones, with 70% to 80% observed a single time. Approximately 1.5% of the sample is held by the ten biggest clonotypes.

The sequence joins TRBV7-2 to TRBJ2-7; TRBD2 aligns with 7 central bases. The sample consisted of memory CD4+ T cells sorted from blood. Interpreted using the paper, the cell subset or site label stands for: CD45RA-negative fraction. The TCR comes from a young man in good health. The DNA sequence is TGTGCCAGCAGCTTGGGGGGAGGGCCGAACTACGAGCAGTACTTC. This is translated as CASSLGGGPNYEQYF.